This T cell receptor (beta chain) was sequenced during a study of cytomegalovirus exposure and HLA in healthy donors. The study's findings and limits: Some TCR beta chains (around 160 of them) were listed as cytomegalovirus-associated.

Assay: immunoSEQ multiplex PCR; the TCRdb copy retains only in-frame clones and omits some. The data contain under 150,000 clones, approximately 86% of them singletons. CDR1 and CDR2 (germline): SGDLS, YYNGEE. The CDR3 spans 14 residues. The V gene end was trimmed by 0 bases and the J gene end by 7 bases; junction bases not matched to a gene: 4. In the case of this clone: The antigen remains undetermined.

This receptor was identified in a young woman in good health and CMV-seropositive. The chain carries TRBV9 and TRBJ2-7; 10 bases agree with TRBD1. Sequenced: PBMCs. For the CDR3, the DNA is TGTGCCAGCAGCGTAGGGACAGGGGGACGGGAGCAGTACTTC. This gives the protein CASSVGTGGREQYF. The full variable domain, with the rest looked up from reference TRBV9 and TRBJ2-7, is DSGVTQTPKHLITATGQRVTLRCSPRSGDLSVYWYQQSLDQGLQFLIQYYNGEERAKGNILERFSAQQFPDLHSELNLSSLELGDSALYFCASSVGTGGREQYFGPGTRLTVT.